The 3 T cell receptor beta chains reported below all come from one sample, sequenced in a study of blood T cell repertoires in COVID-19. Clones were sequenced by immunoSEQ multiplex PCR, and TCRdb holds only the in-frame ones, with some missing. Of approximately 74,000 clones in the sample, 79% were seen once. The material sequenced was peripheral blood. The receptors stem from a human donor in a cohort sampled during active COVID-19.

The chain links TRBV5-3 to TRBJ1-4; a weak D match, TRBD1 (5 bases). TRBV5-3 is labeled an ORF, and its function is uncertain. Trimming shortened V by 5 bases and J by 4 bases, and 18 bases separated the two germline ends. There are 16 residues in the CDR3. As DNA, the CDR3 is TGTGCCAGAAGTTCGCCTACAACGGGGGTTAATGAAAAACTGTTTTTT. Its protein is CARSSPTTGVNEKLFF.

V gene TRBV7-9 combines with J gene TRBJ2-7; 7 bases line up with TRBD2. CDR1 and CDR2 from the germline V gene are SEHNR and FQNEAQ (reference sequence). This CDR3 comprises 16 residues. V shed 5 bases, J shed 4 bases, and the junction held 14 bases outside the gene matches. The DNA of the CDR3 is TGTGCCAGCAGCCATTATATCGGGGAGGGAGCTTACGAGCAGTACTTC. This sequence encodes CASSHYIGEGAYEQYF.

The chain joins TRBV5-4 to TRBJ2-1; a possible D gene is TRBD1 (6 bases). V was pared by 2 bases and J by 6 bases, with 12 bases between. CDR3 length: 14 amino acids. Germline CDR1 is SGHNT and CDR2 is YYREEE (reference sequence). This CDR3 reads CASSFLTGSNEQFF. The DNA of the CDR3 is TGTGCCAGCAGCTTCCTAACAGGGAGCAATGAGCAGTTCTTC.